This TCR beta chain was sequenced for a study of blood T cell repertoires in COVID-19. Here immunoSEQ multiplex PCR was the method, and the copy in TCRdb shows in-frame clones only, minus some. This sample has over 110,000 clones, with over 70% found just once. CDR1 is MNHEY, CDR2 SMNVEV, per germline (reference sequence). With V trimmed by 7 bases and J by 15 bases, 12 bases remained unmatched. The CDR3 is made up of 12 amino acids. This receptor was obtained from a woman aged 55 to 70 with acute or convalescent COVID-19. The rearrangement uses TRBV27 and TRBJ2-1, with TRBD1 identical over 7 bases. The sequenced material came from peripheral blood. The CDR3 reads CASTRFQGEWFF. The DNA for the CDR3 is TGTGCCAGCACGCGATTCCAGGGGGAGTGGTTCTTC.